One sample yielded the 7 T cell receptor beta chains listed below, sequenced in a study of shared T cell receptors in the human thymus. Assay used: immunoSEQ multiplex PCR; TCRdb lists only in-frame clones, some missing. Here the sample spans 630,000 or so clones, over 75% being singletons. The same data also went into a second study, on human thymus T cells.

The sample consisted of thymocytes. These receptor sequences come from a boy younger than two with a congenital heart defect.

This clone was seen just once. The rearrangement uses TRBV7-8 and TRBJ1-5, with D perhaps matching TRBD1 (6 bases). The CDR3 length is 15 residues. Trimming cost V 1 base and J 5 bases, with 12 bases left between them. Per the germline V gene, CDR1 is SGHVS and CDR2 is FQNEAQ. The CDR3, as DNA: TGTGCCAGCAGCTTAGGCCAGGGGATCGATCAGCCCCAGCATTTT. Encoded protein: CASSLGQGIDQPQHF.

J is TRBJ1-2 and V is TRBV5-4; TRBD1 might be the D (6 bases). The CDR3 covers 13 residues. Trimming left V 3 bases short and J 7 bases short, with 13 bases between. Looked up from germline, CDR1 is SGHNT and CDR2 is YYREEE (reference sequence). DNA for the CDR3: TGTGCCAGCAGCTCAGACCCAGGGGCTGGCTACACCTTC. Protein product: CASSSDPGAGYTF.

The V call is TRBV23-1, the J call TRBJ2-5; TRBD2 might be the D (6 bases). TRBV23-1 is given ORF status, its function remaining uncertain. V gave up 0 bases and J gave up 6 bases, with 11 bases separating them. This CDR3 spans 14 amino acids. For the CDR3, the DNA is TGCGCCAGCAGTCAATCAGGAGGGCAGAAGACCCAGTACTTC. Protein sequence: CASSQSGGQKTQYF.

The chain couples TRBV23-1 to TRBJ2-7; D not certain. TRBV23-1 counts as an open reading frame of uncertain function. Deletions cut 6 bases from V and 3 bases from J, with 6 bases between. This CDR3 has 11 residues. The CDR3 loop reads CASSRRYEQYF. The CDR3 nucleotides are TGCGCCAGCAGCCGTCGCTACGAGCAGTACTTC.

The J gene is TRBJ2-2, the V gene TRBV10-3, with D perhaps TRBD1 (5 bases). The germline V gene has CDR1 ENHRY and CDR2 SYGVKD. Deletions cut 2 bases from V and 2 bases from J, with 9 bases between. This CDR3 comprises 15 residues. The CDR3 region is CAISEAGQNTGELFF. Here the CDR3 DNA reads TGTGCCATCAGTGAGGCCGGACAAAACACCGGGGAGCTGTTTTTT.

Here the CDR3 reads CASSESSGPGELFF. CDR3 DNA sequence: TGTGCCAGCAGTGAATCTTCAGGGCCCGGGGAGCTGTTTTTT. The rearrangement uses TRBV25-1 and TRBJ2-2; D might be TRBD1 (5 bases). The CDR3 totals 14 residues. CDR1 MGHDK and CDR2 SYGVNS come from the germline V gene. Trimming took off 1 base at V and 6 bases at J, with 9 bases between the two ends.

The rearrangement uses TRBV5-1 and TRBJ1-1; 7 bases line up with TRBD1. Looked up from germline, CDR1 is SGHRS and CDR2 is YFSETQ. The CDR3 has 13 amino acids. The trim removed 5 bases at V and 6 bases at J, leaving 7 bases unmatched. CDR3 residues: CASRRDRDAEAFF. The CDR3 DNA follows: TGCGCCAGCAGACGAGACAGGGACGCTGAAGCTTTCTTT. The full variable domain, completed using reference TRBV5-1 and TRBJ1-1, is KAGVTQTPRYLIKTRGQQVTLSCSPISGHRSVSWYQQTPGQGLQFLFEYFSETQRNKGNFPGRFSGRQFSNSRSEMNVSTLELGDSALYLCASRRDRDAEAFFGQGTRLTVV.